This T cell receptor beta chain emerged from a study of blood T cell repertoires in COVID-19. Study summary: Both acute and convalescent COVID-19 samples were obtained from the United States, Italy and Spain. In each case, the material was cDNA or gDNA derived from T cells, B-cell-depleted T cells, or PBMCs.

Original processing methods: Scientists estimated how many nucleated cells there were by amplifying reference gene primers. Data came from immunoSEQ multiplex PCR; TCRdb stores just in-frame clones and leaves some out. V, J and clone size are taken as reported in that table, and D and trimming were inferred from the DNA itself. The repertoire holds about 150,000 clones, with 85% to 90% as singletons. The CDR3 is made up of 16 amino acids. Per germline, CDR1 WNHNN and CDR2 SYGVQD (reference sequence). Trimming took off 0 bases at V and 2 bases at J, with 14 bases between the two ends. The receptor was derived from a man between 50 and 59 years old who had recovered from COVID-19. The sample comprised peripheral blood. V usage is TRBV10-1 and J usage is TRBJ2-7; possible D gene TRBD2, 6 bases. CDR3 protein: CASSESKWQRAYEQYF. Here the CDR3 DNA reads TGCGCCAGCAGTGAGTCCAAGTGGCAGCGGGCCTACGAGCAGTACTTC.